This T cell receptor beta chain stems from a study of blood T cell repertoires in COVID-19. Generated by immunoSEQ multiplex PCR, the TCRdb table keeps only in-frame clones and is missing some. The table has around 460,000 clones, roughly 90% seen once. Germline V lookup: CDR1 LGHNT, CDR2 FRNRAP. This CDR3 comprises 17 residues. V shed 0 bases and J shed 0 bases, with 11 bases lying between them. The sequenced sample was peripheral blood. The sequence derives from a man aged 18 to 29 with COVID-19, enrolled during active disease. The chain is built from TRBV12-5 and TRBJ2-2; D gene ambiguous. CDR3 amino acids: CASGLVLERTNTGELFF. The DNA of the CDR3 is TGTGCTAGTGGTTTGGTACTGGAGCGAACGAACACCGGGGAGCTGTTTTTT. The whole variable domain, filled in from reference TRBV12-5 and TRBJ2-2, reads DARVTQTPRHKVTEMGQEVTMRCQPILGHNTVFWYRQTMMQGLELLAYFRNRAPLDDSGMPKDRFSAEMPDATLATLKIQPSEPRDSAVYFCASGLVLERTNTGELFFGEGSRLTVL.